These 28 T cell receptor beta chains share one sample of origin, sequenced in a study of T cells after yellow fever vaccination. TCRdb reprocessed the 5' RACE reads with MiXCR, giving one entry per CDR3 protein. The profile shows 200,000 or so distinct CDR3 sequences, 6.5% to 7.5% of them singletons. The source material was CD4+ T cells sorted from PBMCs, sampled on the day of the yellow fever booster vaccination. These receptors all stem from a man aged 25 to 45 who received the YFV17D yellow fever vaccine.

The rearrangement uses TRBV20-1 and TRBJ2-3, with a possible D match to TRBD1 (5 bases). Germline-derived CDR1 and CDR2 are DFQATT and SNEGSKA (reference sequence). V shed 3 bases and J shed 1 base, with 11 bases lying between them. This CDR3 comprises 14 residues. Written as DNA, the CDR3 is TGCAGTGCTAGGATAGGGGTTCGCACAGATACGCAGTATTTT. It is translated as CSARIGVRTDTQYF.

This clonotype has just a few counts. The rearrangement uses TRBV6-1 and TRBJ2-7, with TRBD2 identical over 14 bases. The CDR3 runs to 16 residues. Germline V lookup: CDR1 MNHNS, CDR2 SASEGT. The J segment lost 1 base and the V segment lost 6 bases, leaving 5 bases of the junction unmatched. As DNA, the CDR3 is TGTGCCAGCAGACCGACTAGCGGGAGGGTGTCCTACGAGCAGTACTTC. It specifies CASRPTSGRVSYEQYF.

This clonotype has a handful of counts. This chain joins TRBV29-1 and TRBJ2-5; possible D gene TRBD2, 6 bases. CDR3 size: 11 residues. Trimming shortened V by 4 bases and J by 14 bases, and 17 bases separated the two germline ends. Germline V gene sequence: CDR1 SQVTM, CDR2 ANQGSEA. The CDR3 region has the DNA TGCAGCGTTGGGGTTGGCGGGATGGTTTACTTC. Translating gives CSVGVGGMVYF. Combining the CDR3 with reference TRBV29-1 and TRBJ2-5 gives the whole variable domain SAVISQKPSRDICQRGTSLTIQCQVDSQVTMMFWYRQQPGQSLTLIATANQGSEATYESGFVIDKFPISRPNLTFSTLTVSNMSPEDSSIYLCSVGVGGMVYFGPGTRLLVL.

This clonotype was detected ten times or more. The chain has TRBV5-6 and TRBJ2-7, with D possibly being TRBD2 (6 bases). CDR3 length equals 14 residues. Per germline, CDR1 SGHDT and CDR2 YYEEEE. With 4 bases removed from V and 3 bases from J, the gap between germline ends came to 14 bases. CDR3: CASSRGSGNYEQYF. The CDR3 region has the DNA TGTGCCAGCAGCCGGGGGTCAGGGAACTACGAGCAGTACTTC.

At least ten counts were recorded for this clonotype. The rearrangement links TRBV5-1 to TRBJ2-1, with D possibly being TRBD2 (6 bases). Trimming removed 4 bases from V and 4 bases from J, with 12 bases in between. Germline values: CDR1 SGHRS, CDR2 YFSETQ. The CDR3 is 14 residues long. CDR3 loop: CASSQGLLYNEQFF. DNA of the CDR3: TGCGCCAGCAGCCAAGGACTACTTTACAATGAGCAGTTCTTC.

This chain links TRBV6-1 with TRBJ2-5; 10 bases fit TRBD2. V lost 6 bases and J lost 7; bases outside the gene matches: 11. CDR1 and CDR2 from the germline V gene are MNHNS and SASEGT. The CDR3 has 15 amino acids. DNA of the CDR3: TGTGCCAGCAGGGCATCTAGCGGGAGCTGGGGGACCCAGTACTTC. It codes for CASRASSGSWGTQYF.

V gene TRBV4-2 combines with J gene TRBJ2-7; D possibly corresponds to TRBD2 (5 bases). Germline V gives CDR1 LGHNA, CDR2 YNFKEQ. V shed 3 bases and J shed 6 bases, with 9 bases lying between them. The CDR3 consists of 12 residues. Here the CDR3 DNA reads TGTGCCAGCAGCCAGGCGGGCGGCGAGCAGTACTTC. It codes for CASSQAGGEQYF.

Many counts were recorded for this clonotype. The chain recombines TRBV12-3 or TRBV12-4 with TRBJ2-2, with no clear D. V lost 0 bases and J lost 6, with 5 bases in between. CDR3 length: 13 amino acids. CDR3 amino acids: CASSLAGAGELFF. As DNA, the CDR3 is TGTGCCAGCAGTTTAGCGGGTGCCGGGGAGCTGTTTTTT.

The chain couples TRBV28 to TRBJ2-3; 8 bases match TRBD1. Germline CDR1 reads MDHEN; CDR2 reads SYDVKM. The CDR3 has 14 amino acids. Trimming took 4 bases from V and 4 from J; bases not matched to a gene: 4. Written as DNA, the CDR3 is TGTGCCAGCAGTTCAGGGGGCCGGGCAGATACGCAGTATTTT. The encoded protein is CASSSGGRADTQYF. Using reference TRBV28 and TRBJ2-3 for the parts outside the CDR3, the full variable domain is DVKVTQSSRYLVKRTGEKVFLECVQDMDHENMFWYRQDPGLGLRLIYFSYDVKMKEKGDIPEGYSVSREKKERFSLILESASTNQTSMYLCASSSGGRADTQYFGPGTRLTVL.

This clonotype was detected once. Germline is not matched at one junction end, which may reflect a read error. V and J are TRBV7-3 and TRBJ2-6; D tentatively reads TRBD1 or TRBD2 (7 bases each). The length of the CDR3 is 18 residues. Germline loops: CDR1 SGHTA, CDR2 FQGTGA. CDR3 in amino acids: CACRSQGGASSGANVLTF. The CDR3 coding sequence is TGTGCCTGCAGGAGTCAGGGGGGGGCTAGCTCTGGGGCCAACGTCCTGACTTTC.

The table lists this clonotype with a few counts. V usage is TRBV18 and J usage is TRBJ2-2, with 12 nucleotides matching TRBD2. Per the germline V gene, CDR1 is KGHSH and CDR2 is LQKENI. V trimming: 2 bases; J trimming: 0 bases; junction bases outside the gene matches: 10. The CDR3 is 20 amino acids. The CDR3 is CASSPFVYGLAGPNTGELFF. The DNA for the CDR3 is TGTGCCAGCTCACCATTTGTTTATGGACTAGCGGGACCGAACACCGGGGAGCTGTTTTTT.

This clonotype was recorded many times. The rearrangement uses TRBV7-2 and TRBJ2-7; the D is unclear. Trimming pared 6 bases from V and 0 bases from J, leaving 15 bases between. Germline V gives CDR1 SGHTA, CDR2 FQGNSA. This CDR3 is 15 amino acids long. The CDR3 coding sequence is TGTGCCAGCAGACTAACCCCACAGAGCTCCTACGAGCAGTACTTC. Protein sequence: CASRLTPQSSYEQYF.

This clonotype has ten or more counts. This chain links TRBV5-1 with TRBJ1-2; D call uncertain. The CDR3 has 13 amino acids. CDR1 and CDR2 from the germline V gene are SGHRS and YFSETQ. The V and J ends lost 2 bases and 8 bases respectively, with 13 bases between them. The CDR3 sequence is CASSLREANGYTF. In DNA, the CDR3 is TGCGCCAGCAGCTTAAGGGAGGCCAACGGCTACACCTTC.

This clonotype was recorded a few times. The chain couples TRBV7-2 to TRBJ2-7; D may be TRBD2 (6 bases). This CDR3 spans 13 amino acids. The germline CDR1 and CDR2 sequences are SGHTA and FQGNSA. Trimming cost V 5 bases and J 6 bases, with 14 bases left between them. CDR3: CASSHAGRTEQYF. In nucleotides, the CDR3 is TGTGCCAGCAGCCATGCCGGGAGAACCGAGCAGTACTTC.

The chain employs TRBV21-1 and TRBJ2-7; the table gives TRBD1 as D, unverified against the DNA. TRBV21-1 is classified as a pseudogene. This CDR3 spans 14 amino acids. The CDR3 loop is CASGNRGLQDEQYF. DNA for the CDR3: TGTGCCAGCGGGAACAGGGGACTGCAAGACGAGCAGTACTTC.

This clonotype was detected a few times. The rearrangement uses TRBV5-8 and TRBJ2-5, with D unresolved. This CDR3 contains 15 residues. V was shortened by 1 base and J by 9 bases, with 19 bases between the two germline ends. Germline-derived CDR1 and CDR2 are SGHTS and YDEGEE. The CDR3 DNA is TGTGCCAGCAGCTTGACGCGGCTGAAACAGAGAGCCCAGTACTTC. Protein sequence: CASSLTRLKQRAQYF. Full variable domain (outside the CDR3, taken from reference TRBV5-8 and TRBJ2-5): EAGVTQSPTHLIKTRGQQATLRCSPISGHTSVYWYQQALGLGLQFLLWYDEGEERNRGNFPPRFSGRQFPNYSSELNVNALELEDSALYLCASSLTRLKQRAQYFGPGTRLLVL.

Many counts were recorded for this clonotype. The V and J genes are TRBV15 and TRBJ2-3; 9 bases fit TRBD1. This CDR3 is 15 amino acids long. J lost 6 bases, V lost 5 bases, and 9 bases had no gene match. Germline CDR1 and CDR2: LNHNV and YYDKDF (reference sequence). CDR3 in amino acids: CATSLRDRVADTQYF. The CDR3 DNA is TGTGCCACCAGCCTCCGGGACAGGGTGGCGGATACGCAGTATTTT.

This clonotype was found many times. The chain combines TRBV2 with TRBJ2-7, with D maybe TRBD1 (6 bases). The CDR3 contains 14 residues. V lost 7 bases to trimming and J lost 2 bases, with 15 bases between them. CDR1 and CDR2 from the germline V gene are SNHLY and FYNNEI. The CDR3 bases are TGTGCCAGCAAAACCCGGGACACAGCCTACGAGCAGTACTTC. Its translation: CASKTRDTAYEQYF.

This clonotype has ten or more counts. The chain joins TRBV5-1 to TRBJ2-5; the match to TRBD1 covers 8 bases. The CDR3 consists of 15 residues. Germline trimming cut 4 bases from V and 1 base from J; bases unmatched to any gene: 6. The germline V gene has CDR1 SGHRS and CDR2 YFSETQ. The CDR3, as DNA: TGCGCCAGCAGCAAGGACAGGGTCGGCCAAGAGACCCAGTACTTC. Residues: CASSKDRVGQETQYF.

This clonotype came up many times. This chain connects TRBV3-1 to TRBJ2-3, with 7 bases that match TRBD2. The CDR3 spans 11 residues. The germline CDR1 and CDR2 sequences are LGHDT and YNNKEL (reference sequence). Unmatched junction bases numbered 4, after V lost 10 bases and J lost 6 bases. Here the CDR3 DNA reads TGTGCCACCGGGAGGATCGATACGCAGTATTTT. This encodes CATGRIDTQYF.

The chain uses TRBV3-1 and TRBJ1-6; 7 bases match TRBD1. This CDR3 comprises 17 residues. Looked up from germline, CDR1 is LGHDT and CDR2 is YNNKEL (reference sequence). V lost 4 bases to trimming and J lost 2 bases; unmatched junction nucleotides: 8. The CDR3 sequence: CASSLQPQGAYNSPLHF. DNA for the CDR3: TGTGCCAGCAGCCTTCAACCCCAGGGGGCCTATAATTCACCCCTCCACTTT.

This clonotype has more than one count but fewer than ten. The chain combines TRBV5-6 with TRBJ2-3; D gene uncertain. Germline V gene data show CDR1 as SGHDT and CDR2 as YYEEEE. This CDR3 region has 14 residues. The V and J ends lost 1 base and 6 bases respectively, with 12 bases between them. CDR3 in DNA: TGTGCCAGCAGCTTGTCCAGTACTTTTGATACGCAGTATTTT. It yields the protein CASSLSSTFDTQYF. The entire variable domain, with the rest obtained from reference TRBV5-6 and TRBJ2-3, is as follows: DAGVTQSPTHLIKTRGQQVTLRCSPKSGHDTVSWYQQALGQGPQFIFQYYEEEERQRGNFPDRFSGHQFPNYSSELNVNALLLGDSALYLCASSLSSTFDTQYFGPGTRLTVL.

This clonotype was observed a few times. The rearrangement uses TRBV7-9 and TRBJ1-1; D not certain. Germline CDR1 and CDR2: SEHNR and FQNEAQ (reference sequence). This CDR3 is built from 13 residues. V gave up 3 bases and J gave up 6 bases, with 11 bases separating them. CDR3 region: CASSFTRSAEAFF. The CDR3 bases are TGTGCCAGCAGCTTTACGAGGTCTGCTGAAGCTTTCTTT.

The sample holds a few counts of this clonotype. The J gene is TRBJ2-7, the V gene TRBV4-3; 7 bases agree with TRBD2. The CDR3 contains 15 residues. The germline V gene encodes CDR1 LGHNA and CDR2 YSLEER. V gave up 0 bases and J gave up 2 bases; unmatched junction bases: 4. CDR3 loop: CASSQELAPAYEQYF. In DNA, the CDR3 is TGCGCCAGCAGCCAAGAACTAGCGCCAGCCTACGAGCAGTACTTC.

This clonotype was counted many times. This rearrangement joins TRBV28 to TRBJ2-7, with D maybe TRBD1 (6 bases). V was trimmed by 8 bases and J by 6 bases, leaving 14 bases between them. CDR1 is MDHEN, CDR2 SYDVKM, per germline. The CDR3 totals 12 residues. Here the CDR3 DNA reads TGTGCCAGCTCCTTGACCAGGGGCGAGCAGTACTTC. Protein product: CASSLTRGEQYF.

This clonotype was seen a handful of times. The gene calls are TRBV25-1 and TRBJ2-7; 13 positions match TRBD2. With V trimmed by 4 bases and J by 3 bases, 6 bases remained unmatched. Germline values: CDR1 MGHDK, CDR2 SYGVNS. The CDR3 length is 16 residues. CDR3 in amino acids: CASSAVGLAGNYEQYF. As DNA, the CDR3 is TGTGCCAGCAGTGCTGTGGGACTAGCGGGGAACTACGAGCAGTACTTC.

At least ten counts were recorded for this clonotype. CDR3 nucleotide sequence: TGCAGTGCTGGAGCACGACAGGGCTTAGCCAAAAACATTCAGTACTTC. The encoded protein is CSAGARQGLAKNIQYF. The chain uses TRBV20-1 and TRBJ2-4; 7 bases match TRBD1. V was clipped by 5 bases and J by 0 bases; unmatched bases: 10. CDR3 length: 16 amino acids. The germline CDR1 and CDR2 sequences are DFQATT and SNEGSKA (reference sequence).

The table lists this clonotype with a few counts. This chain connects TRBV28 to TRBJ2-3; 8 nucleotides agree with TRBD1. The CDR3 extends over 14 amino acids. Unmatched junction bases numbered 7, after V lost 5 bases and J lost 6 bases. Germline CDR1 MDHEN, CDR2 SYDVKM. The CDR3 here is CASSHGQGVDTQYF. CDR3 nucleotides: TGTGCCAGCAGTCATGGACAGGGCGTGGATACGCAGTATTTT.